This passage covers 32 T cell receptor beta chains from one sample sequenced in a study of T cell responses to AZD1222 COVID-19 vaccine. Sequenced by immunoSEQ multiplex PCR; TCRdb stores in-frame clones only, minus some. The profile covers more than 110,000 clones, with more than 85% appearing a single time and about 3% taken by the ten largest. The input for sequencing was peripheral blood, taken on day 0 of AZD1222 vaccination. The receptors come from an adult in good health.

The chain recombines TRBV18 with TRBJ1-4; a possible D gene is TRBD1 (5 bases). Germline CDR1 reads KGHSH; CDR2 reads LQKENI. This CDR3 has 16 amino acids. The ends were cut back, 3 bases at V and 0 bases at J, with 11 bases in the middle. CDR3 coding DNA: TGTGCCAGCTCACCGAAAACGGGGGCAACTAATGAAAAACTGTTTTTT. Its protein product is CASSPKTGATNEKLFF.

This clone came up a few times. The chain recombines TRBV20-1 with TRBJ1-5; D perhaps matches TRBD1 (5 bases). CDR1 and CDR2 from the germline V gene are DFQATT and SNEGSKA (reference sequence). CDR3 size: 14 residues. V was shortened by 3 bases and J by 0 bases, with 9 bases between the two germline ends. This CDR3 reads CSASRGYSNQPQHF. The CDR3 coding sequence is TGCAGTGCTAGTAGGGGCTATAGCAATCAGCCCCAGCATTTT.

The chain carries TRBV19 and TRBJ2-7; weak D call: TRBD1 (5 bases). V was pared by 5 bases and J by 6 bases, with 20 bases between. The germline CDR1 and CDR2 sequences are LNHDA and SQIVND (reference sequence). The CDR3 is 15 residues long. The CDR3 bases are TGTGCCAGTAGTGATCTGTCTGGGCAGGGTGGCGAGCAGTACTTC. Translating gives CASSDLSGQGGEQYF.

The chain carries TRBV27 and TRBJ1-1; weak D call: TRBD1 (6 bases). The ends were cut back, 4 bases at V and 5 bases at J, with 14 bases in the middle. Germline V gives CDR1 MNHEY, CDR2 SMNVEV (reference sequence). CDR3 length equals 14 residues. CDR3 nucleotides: TGTGCCAGCAGTTACAAACAGCAGGGGACTGAAGCTTTCTTT. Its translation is CASSYKQQGTEAFF.

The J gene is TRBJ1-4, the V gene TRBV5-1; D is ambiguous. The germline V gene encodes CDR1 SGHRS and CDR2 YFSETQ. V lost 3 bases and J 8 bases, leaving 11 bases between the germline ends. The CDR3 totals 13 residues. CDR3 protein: CASSYNIDEKLFF. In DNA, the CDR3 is TGCGCCAGCAGCTACAACATAGACGAAAAACTGTTTTTT. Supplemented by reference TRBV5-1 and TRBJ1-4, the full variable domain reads KAGVTQTPRYLIKTRGQQVTLSCSPISGHRSVSWYQQTPGQGLQFLFEYFSETQRNKGNFPGRFSGRQFSNSRSEMNVSTLELGDSALYLCASSYNIDEKLFFGSGTQLSVL.

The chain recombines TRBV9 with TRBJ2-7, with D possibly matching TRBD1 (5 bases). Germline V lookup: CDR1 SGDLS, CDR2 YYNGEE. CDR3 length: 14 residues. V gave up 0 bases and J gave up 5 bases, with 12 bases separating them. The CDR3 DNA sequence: TGTGCCAGCAGCGTAGAGACAGCCCGTGACGAGCAGTACTTC. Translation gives CASSVETARDEQYF. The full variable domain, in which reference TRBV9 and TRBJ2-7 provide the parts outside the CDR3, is DSGVTQTPKHLITATGQRVTLRCSPRSGDLSVYWYQQSLDQGLQFLIQYYNGEERAKGNILERFSAQQFPDLHSELNLSSLELGDSALYFCASSVETARDEQYFGPGTRLTVT.

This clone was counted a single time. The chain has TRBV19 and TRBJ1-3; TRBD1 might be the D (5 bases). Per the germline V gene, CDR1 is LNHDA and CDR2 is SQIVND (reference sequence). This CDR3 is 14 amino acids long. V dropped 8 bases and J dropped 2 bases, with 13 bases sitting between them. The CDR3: CASGAGLAGNTIYF. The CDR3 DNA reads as TGTGCCAGTGGGGCGGGCTTAGCTGGAAACACCATATATTTT.

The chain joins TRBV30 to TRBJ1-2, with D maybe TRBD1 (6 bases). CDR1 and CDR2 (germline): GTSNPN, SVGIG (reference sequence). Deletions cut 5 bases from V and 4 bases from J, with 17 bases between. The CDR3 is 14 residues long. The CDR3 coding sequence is TGTGCCTGGTCCCGAGGGGGGGCAAGCTATGGCTACACCTTC. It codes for CAWSRGGASYGYTF.

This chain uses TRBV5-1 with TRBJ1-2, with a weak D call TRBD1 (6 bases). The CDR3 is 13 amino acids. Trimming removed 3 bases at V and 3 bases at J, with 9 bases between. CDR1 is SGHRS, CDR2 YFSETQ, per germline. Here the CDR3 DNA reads TGCGCCAGCAGCTCACAGGGACACTATGGCTACACCTTC. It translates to CASSSQGHYGYTF. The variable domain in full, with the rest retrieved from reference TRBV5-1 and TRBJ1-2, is KAGVTQTPRYLIKTRGQQVTLSCSPISGHRSVSWYQQTPGQGLQFLFEYFSETQRNKGNFPGRFSGRQFSNSRSEMNVSTLELGDSALYLCASSSQGHYGYTFGSGTRLTVV.

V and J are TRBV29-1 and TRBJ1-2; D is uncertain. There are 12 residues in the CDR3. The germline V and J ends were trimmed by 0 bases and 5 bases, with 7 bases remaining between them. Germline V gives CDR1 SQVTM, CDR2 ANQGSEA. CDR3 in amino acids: CSVEEGPYGYTF. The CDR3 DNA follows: TGCAGCGTTGAAGAAGGGCCTTATGGCTACACCTTC.

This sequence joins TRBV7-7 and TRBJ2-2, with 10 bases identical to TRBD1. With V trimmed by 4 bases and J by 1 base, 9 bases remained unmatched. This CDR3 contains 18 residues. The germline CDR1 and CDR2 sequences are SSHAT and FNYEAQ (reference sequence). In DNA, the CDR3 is TGTGCCAGCAGCTCTCACCTAAGGGACAGGGGGAACACCGGGGAGCTGTTTTTT. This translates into CASSSHLRDRGNTGELFF.

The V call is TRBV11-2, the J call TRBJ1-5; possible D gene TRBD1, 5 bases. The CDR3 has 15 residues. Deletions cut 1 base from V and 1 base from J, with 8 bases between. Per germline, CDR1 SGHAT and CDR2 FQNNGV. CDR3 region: CASSLGPGSNQPQHF. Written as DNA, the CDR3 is TGTGCCAGCAGCTTAGGGCCAGGGAGCAATCAGCCCCAGCATTTT.

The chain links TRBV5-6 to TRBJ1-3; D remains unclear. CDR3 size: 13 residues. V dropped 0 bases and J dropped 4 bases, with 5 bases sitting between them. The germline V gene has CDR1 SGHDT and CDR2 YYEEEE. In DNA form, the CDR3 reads TGTGCCAGCAGCTTGGGCAGAGGAAACACCATATATTTT. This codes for CASSLGRGNTIYF.

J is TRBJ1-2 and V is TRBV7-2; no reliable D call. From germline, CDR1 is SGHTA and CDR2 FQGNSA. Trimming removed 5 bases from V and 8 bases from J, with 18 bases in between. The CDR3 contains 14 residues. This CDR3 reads CASSPSRAPGGYTF. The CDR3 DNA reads TGTGCCAGCAGCCCCAGTAGGGCGCCGGGCGGCTACACCTTC.

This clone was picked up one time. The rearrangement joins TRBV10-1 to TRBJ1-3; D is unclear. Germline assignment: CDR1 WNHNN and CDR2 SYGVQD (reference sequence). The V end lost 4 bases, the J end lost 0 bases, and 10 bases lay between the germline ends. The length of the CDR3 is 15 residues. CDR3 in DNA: TGCGCCAGCAGTGGACCACCTTGCTCTGGAAACACCATATATTTT. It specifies CASSGPPCSGNTIYF.

This chain's CDR3 is CASSSPLHSGRRNEQFF. The CDR3 coding sequence is TGTGCCAGCAGCTCACCCCTGCATAGCGGGAGGAGGAATGAGCAGTTCTTC. This chain uses TRBV7-2 with TRBJ2-1, with TRBD2 matching 10 bases. Germline V gives CDR1 SGHTA, CDR2 FQGNSA. CDR3 length: 17 amino acids. V was clipped by 4 bases and J by 7 bases; unmatched bases: 13.

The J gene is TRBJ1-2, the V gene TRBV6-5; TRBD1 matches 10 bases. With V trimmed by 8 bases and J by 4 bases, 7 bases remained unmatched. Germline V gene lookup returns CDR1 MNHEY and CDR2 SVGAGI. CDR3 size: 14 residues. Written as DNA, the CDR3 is TGTGCCAGCGGTAGACAGGGGGCGGGCTATGGCTACACCTTC. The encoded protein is CASGRQGAGYGYTF.

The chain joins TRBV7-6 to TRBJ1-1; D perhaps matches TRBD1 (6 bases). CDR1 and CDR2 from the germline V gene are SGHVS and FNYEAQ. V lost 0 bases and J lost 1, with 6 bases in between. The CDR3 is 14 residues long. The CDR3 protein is CASSLATGNTEAFF. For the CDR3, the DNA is TGTGCCAGCAGCTTAGCGACAGGGAACACTGAAGCTTTCTTT.

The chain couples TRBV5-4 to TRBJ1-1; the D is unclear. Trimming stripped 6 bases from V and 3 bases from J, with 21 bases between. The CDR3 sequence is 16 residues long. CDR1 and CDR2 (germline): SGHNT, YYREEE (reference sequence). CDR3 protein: CASTLGRRKGDTEAFF. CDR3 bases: TGTGCCAGCACCTTAGGGCGGCGGAAGGGCGACACTGAAGCTTTCTTT.

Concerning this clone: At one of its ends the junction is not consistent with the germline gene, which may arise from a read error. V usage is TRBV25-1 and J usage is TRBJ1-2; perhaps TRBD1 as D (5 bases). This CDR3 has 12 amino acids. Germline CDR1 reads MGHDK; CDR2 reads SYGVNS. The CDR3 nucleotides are TGTGCCAGCAGTCCCGGGACGGGAGTGACGGCCTTC. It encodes CASSPGTGVTAF.

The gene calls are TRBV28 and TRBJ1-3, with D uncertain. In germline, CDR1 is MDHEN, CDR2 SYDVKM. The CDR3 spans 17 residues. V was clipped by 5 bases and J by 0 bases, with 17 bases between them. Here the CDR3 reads CASSQGPAQSSGNTIYF. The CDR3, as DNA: TGTGCCAGCAGTCAAGGGCCAGCGCAGAGCTCTGGAAACACCATATATTTT.

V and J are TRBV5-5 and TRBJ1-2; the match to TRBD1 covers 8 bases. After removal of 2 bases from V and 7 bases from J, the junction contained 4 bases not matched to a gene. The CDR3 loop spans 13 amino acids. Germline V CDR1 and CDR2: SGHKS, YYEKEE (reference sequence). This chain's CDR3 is CASSFQGAVGYTF. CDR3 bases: TGTGCCAGCAGCTTCCAGGGGGCGGTTGGCTACACCTTC. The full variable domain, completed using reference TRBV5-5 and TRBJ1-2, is DAGVTQSPTHLIKTRGQQVTLRCSPISGHKSVSWYQQVLGQGPQFIFQYYEKEERGRGNFPDRFSARQFPNYSSELNVNALLLGDSALYLCASSFQGAVGYTFGSGTRLTVV.

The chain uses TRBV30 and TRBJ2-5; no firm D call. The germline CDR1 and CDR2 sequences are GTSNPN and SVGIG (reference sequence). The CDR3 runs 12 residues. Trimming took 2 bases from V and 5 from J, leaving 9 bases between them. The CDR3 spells CAWSYSLETQYF. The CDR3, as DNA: TGTGCCTGGAGTTATAGCCTGGAGACCCAGTACTTC.

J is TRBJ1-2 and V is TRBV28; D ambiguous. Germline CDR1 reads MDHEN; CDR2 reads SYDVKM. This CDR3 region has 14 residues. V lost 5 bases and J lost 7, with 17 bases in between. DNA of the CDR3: TGTGCCAGCAGTACTCCGAGGTCCCTCGGTGGCTACACCTTC. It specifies CASSTPRSLGGYTF.

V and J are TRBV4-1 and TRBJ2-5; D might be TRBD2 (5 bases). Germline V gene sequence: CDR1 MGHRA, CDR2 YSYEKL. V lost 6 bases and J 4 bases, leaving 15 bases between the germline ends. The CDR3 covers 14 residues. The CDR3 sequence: CASRPGINRETQYF. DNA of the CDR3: TGCGCCAGCAGGCCGGGAATTAACCGAGAGACCCAGTACTTC.

CDR3 sequence: CASSLSRTGWYGYTF. The CDR3 nucleotides read TGTGCCAGCAGTTTATCGAGGACAGGGTGGTATGGCTACACCTTC. This chain uses TRBV27 with TRBJ1-2, with TRBD1 identical over 8 bases. The CDR3 is 15 amino acids. In germline, CDR1 is MNHEY, CDR2 SMNVEV (reference sequence). V lost 0 bases and J lost 5; bases outside the gene matches: 5.

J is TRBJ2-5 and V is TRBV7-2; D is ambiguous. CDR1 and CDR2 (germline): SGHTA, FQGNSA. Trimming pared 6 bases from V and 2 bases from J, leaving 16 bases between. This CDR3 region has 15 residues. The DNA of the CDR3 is TGTGCCAGCAGTCGTGGGCCTGGTCTACAAGAGACCCAGTACTTC. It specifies CASSRGPGLQETQYF.

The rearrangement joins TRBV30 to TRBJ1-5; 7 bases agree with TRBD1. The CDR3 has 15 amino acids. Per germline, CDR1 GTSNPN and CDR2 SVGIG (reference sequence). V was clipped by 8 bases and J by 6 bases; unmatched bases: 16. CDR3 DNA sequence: TGTGCCGGATCCTGGGGGCCCCAGGGGGGTCAGCCCCAGCATTTT. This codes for CAGSWGPQGGQPQHF.

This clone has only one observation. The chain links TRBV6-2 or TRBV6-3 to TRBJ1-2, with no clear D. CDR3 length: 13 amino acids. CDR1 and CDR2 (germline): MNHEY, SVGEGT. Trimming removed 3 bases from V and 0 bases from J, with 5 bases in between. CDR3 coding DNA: TGTGCCAGCAGTTATGAACCTAACTATGGCTACACCTTC. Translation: CASSYEPNYGYTF.

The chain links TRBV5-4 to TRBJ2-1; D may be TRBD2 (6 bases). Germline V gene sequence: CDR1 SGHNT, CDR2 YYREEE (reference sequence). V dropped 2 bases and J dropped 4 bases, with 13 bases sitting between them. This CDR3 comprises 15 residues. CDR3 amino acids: CASSLPGVEYNEQFF. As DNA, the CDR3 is TGTGCCAGCAGCTTACCGGGAGTGGAGTACAATGAGCAGTTCTTC.

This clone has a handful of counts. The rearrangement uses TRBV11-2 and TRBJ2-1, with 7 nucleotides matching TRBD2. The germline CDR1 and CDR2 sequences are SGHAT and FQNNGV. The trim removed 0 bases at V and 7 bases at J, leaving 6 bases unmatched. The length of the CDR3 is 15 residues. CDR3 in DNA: TGTGCCAGCAGCTTAGATCGACTAGCACAGAATGAGCAGTTCTTC. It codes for CASSLDRLAQNEQFF.

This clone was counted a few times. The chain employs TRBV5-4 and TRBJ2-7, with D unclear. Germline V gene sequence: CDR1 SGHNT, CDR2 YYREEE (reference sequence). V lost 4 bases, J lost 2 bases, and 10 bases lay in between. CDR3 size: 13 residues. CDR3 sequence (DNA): TGTGCCAGCAGCCTGAAGGCCACCTACGAGCAGTACTTC. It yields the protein CASSLKATYEQYF.